This T cell receptor beta chain originates from a study of control samples from healthy donors and cancer patients. V lost 2 bases, J lost 9 bases, and 11 bases lay in between. The CDR3 is 13 residues long. Germline-derived CDR1 and CDR2 are SNHLY and FYNNEI. Produced via immunoSEQ multiplex PCR; TCRdb's table is partial and in-frame only. The sample lists 100,000 to 150,000 clones, 70% to 90% occurring once. This chain uses TRBV2 with TRBJ2-1; maybe TRBD2 (6 bases). The sequenced sample was blood. The receptor was derived from a man between 60 and 75 years old in good health. In DNA form, the CDR3 reads TGTGCCAGCAGTGAATCGCGGGGAACTGAGCAGTTCTTC. Protein product: CASSESRGTEQFF. The full variable domain, its missing parts supplied by reference TRBV2 and TRBJ2-1, is EPEVTQTPSHQVTQMGQEVILRCVPISNHLYFYWYRQILGQKVEFLVSFYNNEISEKSEIFDDQFSVERPDGSNFTLKIRSTKLEDSAMYFCASSESRGTEQFFGPGTRLTVL.